This TCR beta chain was observed in a study of T cell changes during pregnancy in multiple sclerosis. The protocol was immunoSEQ multiplex PCR, while the TCRdb copy is restricted to in-frame clones and leaves out a portion. The sample records 35,000 to 55,000 clones, approximately 92% being singletons. The V segment lost 5 bases and the J segment 7 bases; nucleotides outside the gene matches: 8. The CDR3 runs to 14 residues. The germline V gene encodes CDR1 MNHNY and CDR2 SVGAGI (reference sequence). In this sample, this clone turned up once. This receptor was identified in a female donor with multiple sclerosis, enrolled in a pregnancy study. The chain carries TRBV6-6 and TRBJ2-1; 7 bases are a match to TRBD2. Sequenced input: peripheral blood. CDR3 sequence (DNA): TGTGCCAGCAGTGACACCCAACTAGCGAATGAGCAGTTCTTC. It codes for CASSDTQLANEQFF.